What follows are 10 T cell receptor beta chains derived from one specimen sequenced in a study of blood T cell repertoires in COVID-19. Clones were read by immunoSEQ multiplex PCR, and TCRdb kept only the in-frame ones, dropping some. The table has some 220,000 clones, 80% to 85% seen once. Input material: peripheral blood. The receptors come from a woman between 55 and 75 years old with acute or convalescent COVID-19.

This clone appeared once. Compared with germline, one end of the junction differs, possibly owing to a read error. Other DNA sequences in this sample translate to the same CDR3. The CDR3 DNA sequence: TGCGCCAGCAGTCCCTACTACAATGAGCAGTTCTTC. Protein: CASSPYYNEQFF. This chain uses TRBV6-2 or TRBV6-3 with TRBJ2-1; unclear D gene. Looked up from germline, CDR1 is MNHEY and CDR2 is SVGEGT. This CDR3 comprises 12 residues.

The chain links TRBV7-2 to TRBJ2-1; the D gene is possibly TRBD2 (7 bases). The CDR3 runs 16 residues. Germline V lookup: CDR1 SGHTA, CDR2 FQGNSA. Trimming stripped 5 bases from V and 4 bases from J, with 18 bases between. CDR3: CASSPSGGGAYNEQFF. The CDR3 nucleotides are TGTGCCAGCAGCCCCTCAGGAGGGGGGGCATACAATGAGCAGTTCTTC.

CDR3 sequence: CSVEGPEGPYEQYF. The CDR3 DNA follows: TGCAGCGTTGAAGGGCCTGAGGGCCCCTACGAGCAGTACTTC. The chain joins TRBV29-1 to TRBJ2-7; a weak D match, TRBD2 (5 bases). The germline CDR1 and CDR2 sequences are SQVTM and ANQGSEA. V was cut by 1 base and J by 2 bases, with 12 bases left in between. The CDR3 contains 14 residues.

The CDR3 region has the DNA TGTGCCAGCAGAGCAGTACTAGCGGGGGCCGGCGGCACCGGGGAGCTGTTTTTT. It codes for CASRAVLAGAGGTGELFF. This chain connects TRBV7-8 to TRBJ2-2; 11 bases match TRBD2. The V and J ends lost 6 bases and 4 bases, in that order; junction bases with no gene match: 13. The CDR3 is 18 residues long. Looked up from germline, CDR1 is SGHVS and CDR2 is FQNEAQ.

This clone was found once. This chain uses TRBV13 with TRBJ2-2; 7 bases are shared with TRBD1. The V segment lost 0 bases and the J segment 6 bases; nucleotides outside the gene matches: 4. This CDR3 is built from 15 residues. CDR1 and CDR2 (germline): PRHDT, FYEKMQ (reference sequence). The chain's CDR3 is CASSLGTGRAGELFF. CDR3 nucleotide sequence: TGTGCCAGCAGCTTAGGGACAGGGAGAGCCGGGGAGCTGTTTTTT.

The chain couples TRBV7-2 to TRBJ1-1; D perhaps matches TRBD1 (5 bases). The length of the CDR3 is 16 residues. Trimming left V 3 bases short and J 6 bases short, with 20 bases between. Germline V gene lookup returns CDR1 SGHTA and CDR2 FQGNSA. This chain's CDR3 is CASSFESLMGGAEAFF. In DNA form, the CDR3 reads TGTGCCAGCAGCTTTGAAAGTTTGATGGGAGGGGCTGAAGCTTTCTTT.

V and J are TRBV4-2 and TRBJ1-2, with D possibly matching TRBD1 (6 bases). Germline loops: CDR1 LGHNA, CDR2 YNFKEQ. CDR3 length equals 15 residues. V was clipped by 0 bases and J by 4 bases, with 12 bases between them. In DNA, the CDR3 is TGTGCCAGCAGCCAAGATCGTACAGGGCCCTATGGCTACACCTTC. Amino acid sequence: CASSQDRTGPYGYTF.

With regard to this clone: The junction does not match germline at one end; this may be a read error. This chain joins TRBV10-2 and TRBJ2-7; D possibly corresponds to TRBD2 (7 bases). Looked up from germline, CDR1 is WSHSY and CDR2 is SAAADI. The CDR3 runs 14 residues. CDR3 coding DNA: TGCGCCAGCTGTGAGGGGGGGGGCCCCTACGAGCAGTACTTC. Translated, it gives CASCEGGGPYEQYF.

The table lists this clone with a few counts. V and J are TRBV2 and TRBJ1-1; D is uncertain. CDR1 is SNHLY and CDR2 is FYNNEI in the germline V gene. V lost 7 bases and J lost 0, with 6 bases in between. The CDR3 is 12 amino acids. The CDR3 DNA sequence: TGTGCCAGCAAAGAGGTGAACACTGAAGCTTTCTTT. Translated, it gives CASKEVNTEAFF.

The chain combines TRBV5-4 with TRBJ1-2; D is uncertain. CDR3 length: 14 amino acids. Germline V lookup: CDR1 SGHNT, CDR2 YYREEE (reference sequence). V was shortened by 1 base and J by 2 bases, with 9 bases between the two germline ends. Written as DNA, the CDR3 is TGTGCCAGCAGCTTGTTGCACAGAAACTATGGCTACACCTTC. It specifies CASSLLHRNYGYTF.